This T cell receptor (beta chain) appears in the sequencing data of a study of T cells of healthy individuals. TCRdb fed the 5' RACE reads into MiXCR, producing one record per CDR3 protein. The repertoire has about 40,000 distinct CDR3 sequences, 3.5% to 5.5% of them found once; the top ten carry 9.2%. This clonotype was found many times. The germline CDR1 and CDR2 sequences are MNHEY and SVGEGT. V gave up 8 bases and J gave up 0 bases, with 14 bases separating them. This CDR3 spans 15 amino acids. The TCR was taken from a human donor in good health. The chain recombines TRBV6-2 or TRBV6-3 with TRBJ2-4; D unclear. The DNA for the CDR3 is TGTGCCAGCTGTCCTGCCGAACTAGCCAAAAACATTCAGTACTTC. Translating it yields CASCPAELAKNIQYF.